This T cell receptor beta chain was captured in a study of blood T cell repertoires in COVID-19. Sequenced by immunoSEQ multiplex PCR; TCRdb stores in-frame clones only, minus some. The sample lists around 140,000 clones, 80% to 90% occurring once. Trimming took 7 bases from V and 0 from J, leaving 16 bases between them. The CDR3 runs 16 residues. Looked up from germline, CDR1 is LNHDA and CDR2 is SQIVND (reference sequence). This clone was detected only once. Cohorts were determined from participant-reported clinical history. Sequencing was carried out using PBMCs or T cells enriched from blood (not recorded which). V usage is TRBV19 and J usage is TRBJ1-3; D is uncertain. The receptor comes from a man aged 35-49 years with acute COVID-19. The CDR3 sequence is CASTNSDFYSGNTIYF. As DNA, the CDR3 is TGTGCCAGTACCAATTCGGACTTTTACTCTGGAAACACCATATATTTT.